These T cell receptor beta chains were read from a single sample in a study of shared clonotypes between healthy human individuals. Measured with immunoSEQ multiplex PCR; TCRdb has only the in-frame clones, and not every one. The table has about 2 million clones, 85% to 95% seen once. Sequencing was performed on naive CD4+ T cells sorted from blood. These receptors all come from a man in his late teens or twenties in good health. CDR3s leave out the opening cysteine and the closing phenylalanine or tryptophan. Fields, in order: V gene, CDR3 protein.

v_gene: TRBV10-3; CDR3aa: AISAGGLETQY
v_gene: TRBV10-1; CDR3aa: ASSESRRGNTIY
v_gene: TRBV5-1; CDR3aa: ASRDSPQTQETQY
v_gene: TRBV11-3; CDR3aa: ASSLGGYREQF
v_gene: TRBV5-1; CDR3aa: ASSAQGGGFQETQY
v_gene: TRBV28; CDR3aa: ASSSGQVIDSNQPQH
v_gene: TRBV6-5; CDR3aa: AAGRDTEAF
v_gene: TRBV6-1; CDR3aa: ASRQGRESNQPQH
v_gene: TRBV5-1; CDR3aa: ASSLGPGTEAF
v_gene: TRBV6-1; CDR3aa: ASREGGLGYT
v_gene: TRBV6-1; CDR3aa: ASSDTGGFGGYT
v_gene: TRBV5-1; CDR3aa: ASSPSGPSSGNTIY
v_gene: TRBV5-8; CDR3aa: ASSSDRGVLNTEAF
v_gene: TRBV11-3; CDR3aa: ASSLVWGSPLH
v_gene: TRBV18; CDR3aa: ASSFTEGVYETQY
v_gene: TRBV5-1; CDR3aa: ASSLRTERLNYGYT
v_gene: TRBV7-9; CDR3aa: ASSSAGQRNTEAF
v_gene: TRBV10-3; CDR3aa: AISEDGALPRGYGYT
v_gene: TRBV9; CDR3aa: ASSVGQGAYEQF
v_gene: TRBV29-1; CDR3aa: SFGSPGASSYNEQF
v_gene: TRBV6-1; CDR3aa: ASSEAPSGQPQH
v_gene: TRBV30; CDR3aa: ARRENTEAF
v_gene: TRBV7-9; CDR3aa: ASRSYSDRANTIY
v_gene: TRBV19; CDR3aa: ASSMVGRESYNEQF
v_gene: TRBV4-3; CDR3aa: ASSQVGVAGGLAKNIQY
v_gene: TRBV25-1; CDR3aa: ASSEFALSSYNEQF
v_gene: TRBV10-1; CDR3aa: ASTRLADEQF
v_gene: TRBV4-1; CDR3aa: ASSQDLTGAGNEQF
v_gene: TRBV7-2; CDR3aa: ASSHGTSGGEQF
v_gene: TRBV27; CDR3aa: ASSTGSVPNEKLF
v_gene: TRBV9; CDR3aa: ASAPGPSYEQY
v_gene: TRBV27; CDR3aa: ASSSTGDQPQH
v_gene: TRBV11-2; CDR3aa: ASSLSGTSGFYEQY
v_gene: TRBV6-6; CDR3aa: ASSSGTGTGDGYT
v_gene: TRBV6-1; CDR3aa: ASSEFRTGGGDYGYT
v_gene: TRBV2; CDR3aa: ASSEGGPRITQY
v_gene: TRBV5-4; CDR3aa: ASSSRGQETQY
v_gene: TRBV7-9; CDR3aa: ASGQQANEQF
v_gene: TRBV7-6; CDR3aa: ASSEGSKGYGYT
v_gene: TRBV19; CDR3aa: ASSIGDGRYEQY
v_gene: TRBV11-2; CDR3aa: ASSRGTSGANEQF
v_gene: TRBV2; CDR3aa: ASSRQSDRPSE
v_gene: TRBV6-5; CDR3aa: ASSYSQGRVPYEQY
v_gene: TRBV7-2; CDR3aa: ASSLDYRKYNEQF
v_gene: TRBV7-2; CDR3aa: ATPSGSNEKLF